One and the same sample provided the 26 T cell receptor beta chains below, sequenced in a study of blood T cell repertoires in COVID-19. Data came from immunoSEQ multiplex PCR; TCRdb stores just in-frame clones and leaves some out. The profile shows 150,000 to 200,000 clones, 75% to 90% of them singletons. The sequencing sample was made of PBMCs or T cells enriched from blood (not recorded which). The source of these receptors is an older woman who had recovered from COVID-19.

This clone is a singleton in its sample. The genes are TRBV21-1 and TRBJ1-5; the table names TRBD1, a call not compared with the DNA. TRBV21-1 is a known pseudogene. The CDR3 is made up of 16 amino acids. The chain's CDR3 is CASSKGNPGNDQPQHF. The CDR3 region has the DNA TGTGCCAGCAGCAAAGGCAACCCAGGGAATGATCAGCCCCAGCATTTT.

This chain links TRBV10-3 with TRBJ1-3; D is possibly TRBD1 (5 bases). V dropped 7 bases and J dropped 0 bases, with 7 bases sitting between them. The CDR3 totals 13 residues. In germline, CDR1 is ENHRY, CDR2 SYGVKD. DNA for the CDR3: TGTGCCATCACCCAGGGCTCTGGAAACACCATATATTTT. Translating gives CAITQGSGNTIYF.

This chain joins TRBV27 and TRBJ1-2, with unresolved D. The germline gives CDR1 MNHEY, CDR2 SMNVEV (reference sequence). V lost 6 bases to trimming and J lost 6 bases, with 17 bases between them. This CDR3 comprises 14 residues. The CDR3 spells CASSPLYGGHGYTF. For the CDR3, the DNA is TGTGCCAGCAGCCCATTATACGGAGGTCATGGCTACACCTTC.

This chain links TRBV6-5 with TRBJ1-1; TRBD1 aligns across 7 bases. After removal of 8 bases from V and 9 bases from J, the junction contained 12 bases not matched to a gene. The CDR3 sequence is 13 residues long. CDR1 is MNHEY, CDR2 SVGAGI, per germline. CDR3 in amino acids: CASLLEQGTQAFF. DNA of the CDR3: TGTGCCAGCCTCCTAGAACAGGGGACGCAAGCTTTCTTT.

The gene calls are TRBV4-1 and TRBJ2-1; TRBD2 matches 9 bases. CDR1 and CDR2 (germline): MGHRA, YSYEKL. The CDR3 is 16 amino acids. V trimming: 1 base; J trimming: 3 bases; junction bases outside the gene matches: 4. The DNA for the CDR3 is TGCGCCAGCAGCCAAGGCGTAGCGGGAGTCTACAATGAGCAGTTCTTC. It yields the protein CASSQGVAGVYNEQFF.

In nucleotides, the CDR3 is TGTGCCAGCAGCGTAGTGGGGCAGGGAAACTATGGCTACACCTTC. Translation gives CASSVVGQGNYGYTF. This chain links TRBV9 with TRBJ1-2; possible D gene TRBD1, 5 bases. V shed 0 bases and J shed 2 bases, with 11 bases lying between them. Germline V CDR1 and CDR2: SGDLS, YYNGEE. The CDR3 contains 15 residues.

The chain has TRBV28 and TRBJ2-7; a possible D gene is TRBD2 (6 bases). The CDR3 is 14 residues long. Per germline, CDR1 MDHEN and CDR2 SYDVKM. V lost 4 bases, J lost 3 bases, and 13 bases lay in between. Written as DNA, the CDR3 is TGTGCCAGCAGTTCCCCCGGGAGAATCTACGAGCAGTACTTC. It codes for CASSSPGRIYEQYF.

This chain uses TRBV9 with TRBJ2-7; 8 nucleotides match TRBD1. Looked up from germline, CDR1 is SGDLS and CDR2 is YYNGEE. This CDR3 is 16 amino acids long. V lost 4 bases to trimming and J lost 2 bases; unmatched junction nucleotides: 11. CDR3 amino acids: CASSPRPGQATYEQYF. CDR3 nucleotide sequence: TGTGCCAGCAGCCCCCGACCGGGACAGGCGACCTACGAGCAGTACTTC.

In nucleotides, the CDR3 is TGTGCCAGCAGCCGTACAGGGGAAGGGGCTCGAGAGCAGTACTTC. This codes for CASSRTGEGAREQYF. V and J are TRBV5-6 and TRBJ2-7, with 7 bases lining up with TRBD1. Germline CDR1 reads SGHDT; CDR2 reads YYEEEE. The V and J ends lost 4 bases and 7 bases, in that order; junction bases with no gene match: 14. The length of the CDR3 is 15 residues.

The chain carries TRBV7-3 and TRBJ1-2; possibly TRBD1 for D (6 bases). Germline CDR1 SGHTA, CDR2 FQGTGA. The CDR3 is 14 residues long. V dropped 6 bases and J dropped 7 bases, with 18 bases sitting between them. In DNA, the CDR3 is TGTGCCAGCAGTTCTGGACAGCACCACTCTGGCTACACCTTC. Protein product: CASSSGQHHSGYTF.

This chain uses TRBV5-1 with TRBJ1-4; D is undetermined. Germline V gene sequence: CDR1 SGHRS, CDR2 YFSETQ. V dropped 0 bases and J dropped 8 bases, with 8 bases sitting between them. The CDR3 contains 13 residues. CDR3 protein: CASSLGIGEKLFF. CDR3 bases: TGCGCCAGCAGCTTGGGAATCGGGGAAAAACTGTTTTTT.

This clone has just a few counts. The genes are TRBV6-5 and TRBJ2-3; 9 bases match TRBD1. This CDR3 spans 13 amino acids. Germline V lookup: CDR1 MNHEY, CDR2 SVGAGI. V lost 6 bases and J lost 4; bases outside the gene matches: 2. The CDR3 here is CASRRQGADTQYF. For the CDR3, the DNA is TGTGCCAGCAGAAGACAGGGGGCAGATACGCAGTATTTT.

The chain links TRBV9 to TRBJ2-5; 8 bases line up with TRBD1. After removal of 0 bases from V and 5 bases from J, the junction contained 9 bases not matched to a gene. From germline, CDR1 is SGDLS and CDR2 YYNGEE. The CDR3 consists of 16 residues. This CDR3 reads CASSVGAGGAGETQYF. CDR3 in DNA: TGTGCCAGCAGCGTAGGCGCAGGGGGCGCAGGGGAGACCCAGTACTTC.

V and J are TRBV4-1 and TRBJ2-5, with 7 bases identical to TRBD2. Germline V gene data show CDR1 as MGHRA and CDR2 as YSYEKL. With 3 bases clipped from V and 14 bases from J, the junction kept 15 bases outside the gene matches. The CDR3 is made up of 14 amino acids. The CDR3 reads CASSQADLAAPDYF. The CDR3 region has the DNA TGCGCCAGCAGCCAGGCCGACCTAGCGGCCCCGGACTACTTC.

CDR3 coding DNA: TGTGCCAGCAGCAACGATCCGGGCTATGGCTACACCTTC. Protein sequence: CASSNDPGYGYTF. This chain uses TRBV7-8 with TRBJ1-2; D remains unclear. In germline, CDR1 is SGHVS, CDR2 FQNEAQ. Trimming left V 5 bases short and J 4 bases short, with 11 bases between. The CDR3 runs 13 residues.

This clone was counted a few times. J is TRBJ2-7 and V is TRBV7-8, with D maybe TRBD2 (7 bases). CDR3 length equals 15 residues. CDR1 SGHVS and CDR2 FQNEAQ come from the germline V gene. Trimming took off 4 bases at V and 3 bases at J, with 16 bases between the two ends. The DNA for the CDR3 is TGTGCCAGCAGCTCCGGGGGCGGGGGATTCTACGAGCAGTACTTC. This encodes CASSSGGGGFYEQYF.

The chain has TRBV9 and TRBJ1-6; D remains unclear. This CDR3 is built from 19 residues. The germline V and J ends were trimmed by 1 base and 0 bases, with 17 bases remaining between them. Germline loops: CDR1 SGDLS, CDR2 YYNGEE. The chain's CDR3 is CASSVMGGRTSSYNSPLHF. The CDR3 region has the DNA TGTGCCAGCAGCGTAATGGGCGGGCGGACGAGCTCCTATAATTCACCCCTCCACTTT.

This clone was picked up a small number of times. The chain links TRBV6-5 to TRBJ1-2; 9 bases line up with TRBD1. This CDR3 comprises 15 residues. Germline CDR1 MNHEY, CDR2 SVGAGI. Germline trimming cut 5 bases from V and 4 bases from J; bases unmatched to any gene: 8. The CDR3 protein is CASSKYRGPAYGYTF. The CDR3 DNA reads TGTGCCAGCAGTAAATACAGGGGGCCCGCCTATGGCTACACCTTC.

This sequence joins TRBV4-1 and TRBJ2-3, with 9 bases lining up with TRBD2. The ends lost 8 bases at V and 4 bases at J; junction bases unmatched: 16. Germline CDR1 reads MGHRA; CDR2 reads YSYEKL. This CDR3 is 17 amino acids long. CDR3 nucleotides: TGCGCCAGCGGCCCATTCTTAAGCGGGGGGCGTGCAGATACGCAGTATTTT. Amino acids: CASGPFLSGGRADTQYF.

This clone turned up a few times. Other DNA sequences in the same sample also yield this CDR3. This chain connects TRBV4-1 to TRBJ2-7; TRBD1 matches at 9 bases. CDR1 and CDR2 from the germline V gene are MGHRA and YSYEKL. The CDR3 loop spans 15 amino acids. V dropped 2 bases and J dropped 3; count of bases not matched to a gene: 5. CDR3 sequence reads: CASSQPGQGIYEQYF. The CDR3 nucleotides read TGCGCCAGCAGCCAACCGGGACAGGGAATCTACGAGCAGTACTTC.

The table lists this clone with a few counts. CDR3 bases: TGTGCCAGCAGCTTTTCCCCGAGGACAGGGTCCACCGGGGAGCTGTTTTTT. Its translation is CASSFSPRTGSTGELFF. The chain carries TRBV7-3 and TRBJ2-2; 8 bases agree with TRBD1. This CDR3 region has 17 residues. V trimming: 3 bases; J trimming: 4 bases; junction bases outside the gene matches: 10. CDR1 is SGHTA, CDR2 FQGTGA, per germline.

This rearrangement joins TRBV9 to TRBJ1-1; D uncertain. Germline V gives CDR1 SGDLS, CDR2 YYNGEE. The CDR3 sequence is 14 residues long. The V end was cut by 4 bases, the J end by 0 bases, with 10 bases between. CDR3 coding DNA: TGTGCCAGCAGCCCACACCACATGAACACTGAAGCTTTCTTT. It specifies CASSPHHMNTEAFF.

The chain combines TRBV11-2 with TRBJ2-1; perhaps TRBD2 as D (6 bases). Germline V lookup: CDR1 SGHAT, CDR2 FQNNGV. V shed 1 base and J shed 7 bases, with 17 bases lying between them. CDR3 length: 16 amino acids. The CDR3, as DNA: TGTGCCAGCAGCTTAGCGGTTAGGGATGGAGGGAATGAGCAGTTCTTC. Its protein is CASSLAVRDGGNEQFF.

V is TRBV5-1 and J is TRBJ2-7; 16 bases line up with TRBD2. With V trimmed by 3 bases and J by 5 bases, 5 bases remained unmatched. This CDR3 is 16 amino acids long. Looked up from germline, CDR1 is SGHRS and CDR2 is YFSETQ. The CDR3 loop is CASSSGTSGGAHEQYF. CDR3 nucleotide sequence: TGCGCCAGCAGCTCCGGGACTAGCGGGGGGGCCCACGAGCAGTACTTC.

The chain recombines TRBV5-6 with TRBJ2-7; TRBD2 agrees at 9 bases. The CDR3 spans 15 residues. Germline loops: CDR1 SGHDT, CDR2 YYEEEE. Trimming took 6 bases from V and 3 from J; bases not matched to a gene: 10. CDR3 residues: CASIRRTSANYEQYF. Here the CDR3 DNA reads TGTGCCAGCATTAGAAGGACTAGCGCAAACTACGAGCAGTACTTC.

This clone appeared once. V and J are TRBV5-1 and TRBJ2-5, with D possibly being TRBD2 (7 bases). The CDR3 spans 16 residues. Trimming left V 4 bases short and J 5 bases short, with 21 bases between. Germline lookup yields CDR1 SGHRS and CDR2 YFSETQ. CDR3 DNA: TGCGCCAGCAGCCTGACGCCTCTGCCGGGGGGCGAGACCCAGTACTTC. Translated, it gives CASSLTPLPGGETQYF.